This T cell receptor (beta chain) was profiled in a study of CD8+ T cells in alopecia areata. Study-level information: Tofacitinib ran 6 to 18 months, followed by 6 months off drug. Broader study findings: Scalp lesions, especially in alopecia totalis/universalis, had higher clonality than normal scalp.

RNA was isolated and reverse transcribed to cDNA, the sequencing template. Here immunoSEQ multiplex PCR was the method, and the copy in TCRdb shows in-frame clones only, minus some. This sample has approximately 180,000 clones, with roughly 58% found just once. As to treatment: oral pan-JAK inhibitor, 5-10 mg twice daily. A FACSAria was used to sort CD4+ and CD8+ T cells. These cells came from PBMCs. The CDR3 contains 13 residues. The V end was cut by 2 bases, the J end by 5 bases, with 9 bases between. Germline V gene sequence: CDR1 MDHEN, CDR2 SYDVKM. This clone was seen a few times. Its antigen is unidentified.

Specimen: CD4+ T cells sorted from blood, collected at approximately week 56, from a patient treated with tofacitinib. The J gene is TRBJ1-2, the V gene TRBV28; no clear D gene. The receptor was isolated from a human donor with alopecia areata. The CDR3 region has the DNA TGTGCCAGCAGTTTAGCGACAAAATATGGCTACACCTTC. Its translation is CASSLATKYGYTF.